This TCR beta chain came from a study of cytotoxic CD8 clonotypes in ibrutinib-treated CLL. Study-level information: Collecting the response samples happened after a median roughly eleven months of treatment, with a range of 6 to 36. Study results and caveats: Clonality was higher at ibrutinib response and returned toward baseline at progression. Sustained-remission and progressing patients diverged in sampling times. Public clonotypes occurred uncommonly; on treatment, they contracted or remained stable.

This table comes from immunoSEQ multiplex PCR, and its TCRdb copy is limited to in-frame clones, with some not included. The sample has tens of thousands of clones, 45% to 65% seen once. This clone has a handful of counts. Its specificity is unknown. From germline, CDR1 is SGHRS and CDR2 YFSETQ. The CDR3 consists of 15 residues. Trimming cost V 5 bases and J 0 bases; bases outside gene matches: 5. The chain couples TRBV5-1 to TRBJ1-3; 7 bases align to TRBD1. This receptor was identified in a human donor with chronic lymphocytic leukemia. Sequencing was performed on PBMCs, taken after 12 months of ibrutinib treatment. CDR3 bases: TGCGCCAGCAGGGGACAGCTCCACTCTGGAAACACCATATATTTT. Translating gives CASRGQLHSGNTIYF.